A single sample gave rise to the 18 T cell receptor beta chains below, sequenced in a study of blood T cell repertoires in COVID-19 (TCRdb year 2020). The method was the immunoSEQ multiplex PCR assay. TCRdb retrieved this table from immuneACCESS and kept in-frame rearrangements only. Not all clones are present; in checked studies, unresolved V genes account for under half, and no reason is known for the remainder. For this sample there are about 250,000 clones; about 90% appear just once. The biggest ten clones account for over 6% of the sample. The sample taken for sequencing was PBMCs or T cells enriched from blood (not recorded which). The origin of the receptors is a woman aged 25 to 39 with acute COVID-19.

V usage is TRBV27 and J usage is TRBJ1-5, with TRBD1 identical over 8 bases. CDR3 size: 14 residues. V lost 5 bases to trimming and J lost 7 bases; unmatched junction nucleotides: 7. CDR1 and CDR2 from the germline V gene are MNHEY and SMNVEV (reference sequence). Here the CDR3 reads CASSPDRVRQPQHF. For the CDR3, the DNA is TGTGCCAGCAGTCCGGACAGGGTCCGACAGCCCCAGCATTTT.

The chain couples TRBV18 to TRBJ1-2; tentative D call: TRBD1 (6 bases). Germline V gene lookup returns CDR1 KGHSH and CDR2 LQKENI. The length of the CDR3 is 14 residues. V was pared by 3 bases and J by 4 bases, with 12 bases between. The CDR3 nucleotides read TGTGCCAGCTCACCGGGGACACAGCCCTATGGCTACACCTTC. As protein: CASSPGTQPYGYTF.

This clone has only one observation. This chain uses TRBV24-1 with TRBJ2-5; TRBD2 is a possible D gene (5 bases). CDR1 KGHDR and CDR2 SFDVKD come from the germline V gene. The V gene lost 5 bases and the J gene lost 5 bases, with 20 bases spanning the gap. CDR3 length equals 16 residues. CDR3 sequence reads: CATSALGPISEETQYF. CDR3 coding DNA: TGTGCCACCAGTGCCCTTGGGCCAATTAGCGAGGAGACCCAGTACTTC.

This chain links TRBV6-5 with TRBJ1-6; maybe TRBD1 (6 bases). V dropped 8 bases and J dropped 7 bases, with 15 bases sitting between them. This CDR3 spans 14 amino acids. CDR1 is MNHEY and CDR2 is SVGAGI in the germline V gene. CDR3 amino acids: CASGRDMGNSPLHF. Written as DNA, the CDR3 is TGTGCCAGCGGTCGGGACATGGGGAATTCACCCCTCCACTTT.

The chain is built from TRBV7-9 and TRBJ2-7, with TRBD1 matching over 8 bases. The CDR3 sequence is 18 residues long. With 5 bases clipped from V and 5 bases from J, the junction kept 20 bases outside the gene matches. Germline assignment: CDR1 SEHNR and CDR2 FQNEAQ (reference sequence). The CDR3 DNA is TGTGCCAGCAGCGCACTAGACCCCGGACAGGGCTTATTAGACGAGCAGTACTTC. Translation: CASSALDPGQGLLDEQYF.

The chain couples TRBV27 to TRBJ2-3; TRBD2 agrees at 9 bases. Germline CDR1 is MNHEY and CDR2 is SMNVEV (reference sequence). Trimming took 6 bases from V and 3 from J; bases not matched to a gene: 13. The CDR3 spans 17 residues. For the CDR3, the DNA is TGTGCCAGCAGAATTAGCGGGAGCCCGACTCGTACAGATACGCAGTATTTT. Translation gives CASRISGSPTRTDTQYF.

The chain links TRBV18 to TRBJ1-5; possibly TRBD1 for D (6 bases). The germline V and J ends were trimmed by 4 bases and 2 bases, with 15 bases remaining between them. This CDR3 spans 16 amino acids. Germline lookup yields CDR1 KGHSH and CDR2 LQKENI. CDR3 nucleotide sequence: TGTGCCAGCTCACGACGGGGGGCGGAAGGCAATCAGCCCCAGCATTTT. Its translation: CASSRRGAEGNQPQHF.

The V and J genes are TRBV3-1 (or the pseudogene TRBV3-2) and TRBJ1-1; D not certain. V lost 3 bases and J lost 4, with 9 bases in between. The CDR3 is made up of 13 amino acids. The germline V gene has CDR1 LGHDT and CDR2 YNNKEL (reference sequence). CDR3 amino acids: CASSQSGGTEAFF. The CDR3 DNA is TGTGCCAGCAGCCAGAGTGGAGGCACTGAAGCTTTCTTT.

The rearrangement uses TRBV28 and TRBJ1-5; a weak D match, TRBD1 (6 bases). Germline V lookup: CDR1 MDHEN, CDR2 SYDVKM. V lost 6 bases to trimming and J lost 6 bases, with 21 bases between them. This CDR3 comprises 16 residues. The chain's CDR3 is CASSLRQAGYGQPQHF. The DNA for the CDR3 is TGTGCCAGCAGCCTCCGACAGGCTGGGTACGGTCAGCCCCAGCATTTT.

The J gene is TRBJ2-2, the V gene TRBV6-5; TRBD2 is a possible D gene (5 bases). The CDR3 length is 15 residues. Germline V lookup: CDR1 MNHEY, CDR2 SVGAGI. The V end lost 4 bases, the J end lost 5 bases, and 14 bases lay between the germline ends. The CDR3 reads CASSSGASGTGELFF. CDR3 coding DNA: TGTGCCAGCAGTTCAGGAGCATCGGGGACCGGGGAGCTGTTTTTT.

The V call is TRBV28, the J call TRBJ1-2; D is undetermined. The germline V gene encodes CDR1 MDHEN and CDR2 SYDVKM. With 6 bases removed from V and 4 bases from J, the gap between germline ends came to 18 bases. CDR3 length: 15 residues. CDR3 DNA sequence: TGTGCCAGCAGAGCAGGCCTCGATGGTCGCTATGGCTACACCTTC. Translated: CASRAGLDGRYGYTF.

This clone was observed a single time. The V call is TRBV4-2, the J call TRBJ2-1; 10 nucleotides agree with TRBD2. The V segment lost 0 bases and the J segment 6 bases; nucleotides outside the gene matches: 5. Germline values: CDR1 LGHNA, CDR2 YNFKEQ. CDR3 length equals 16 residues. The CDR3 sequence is CASSQDIAGGANEQFF. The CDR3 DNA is TGTGCCAGCAGCCAAGACATAGCGGGGGGCGCCAATGAGCAGTTCTTC.

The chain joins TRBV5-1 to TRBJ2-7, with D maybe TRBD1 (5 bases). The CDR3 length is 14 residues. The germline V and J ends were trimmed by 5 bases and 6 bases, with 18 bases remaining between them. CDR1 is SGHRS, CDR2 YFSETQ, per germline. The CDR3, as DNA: TGCGCCAGCAGTCGAGCACATGGGGCCGGCGAGCAGTACTTC. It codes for CASSRAHGAGEQYF.

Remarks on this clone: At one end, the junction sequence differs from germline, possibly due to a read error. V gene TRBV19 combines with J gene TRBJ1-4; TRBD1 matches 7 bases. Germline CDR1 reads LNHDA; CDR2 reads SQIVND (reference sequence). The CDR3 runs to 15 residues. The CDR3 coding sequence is TGTGCCAGTAGTGTGACAGGGATTACTATTGAAAAACTGTTTTTT. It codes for CASSVTGITIEKLFF.

CDR3 in amino acids: CASSLAHPGYGYTF. The CDR3 DNA reads as TGTGCCAGCAGCTTGGCTCACCCGGGGTATGGCTACACCTTC. This sequence joins TRBV5-4 and TRBJ1-2; no firm D call. The V end lost 0 bases, the J end lost 5 bases, and 11 bases lay between the germline ends. Germline V gene lookup returns CDR1 SGHNT and CDR2 YYREEE (reference sequence). This CDR3 has 14 residues. Looking up the rest from reference TRBV5-4 and TRBJ1-2 gives the full variable domain: ETGVTQSPTHLIKTRGQQVTLRCSSQSGHNTVSWYQQALGQGPQFIFQYYREEENGRGNFPPRFSGLQFPNYSSELNVNALELDDSALYLCASSLAHPGYGYTFGSGTRLTVV.

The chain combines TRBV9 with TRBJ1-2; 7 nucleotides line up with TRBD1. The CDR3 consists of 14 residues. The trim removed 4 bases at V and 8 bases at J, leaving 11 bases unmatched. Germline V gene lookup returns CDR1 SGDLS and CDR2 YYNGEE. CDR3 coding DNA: TGTGCCAGCAGCCCCAGCACAGGGGCACGGGGCTACACCTTC. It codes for CASSPSTGARGYTF. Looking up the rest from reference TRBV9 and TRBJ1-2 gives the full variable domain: DSGVTQTPKHLITATGQRVTLRCSPRSGDLSVYWYQQSLDQGLQFLIQYYNGEERAKGNILERFSAQQFPDLHSELNLSSLELGDSALYFCASSPSTGARGYTFGSGTRLTVV.

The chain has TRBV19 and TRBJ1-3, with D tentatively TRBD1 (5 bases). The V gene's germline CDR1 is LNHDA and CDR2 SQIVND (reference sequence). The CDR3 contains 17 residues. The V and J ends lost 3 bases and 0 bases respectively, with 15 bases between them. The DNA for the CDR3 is TGTGCCAGTAGTATTGTGTTTGACAGAACCTCTGGAAACACCATATATTTT. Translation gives CASSIVFDRTSGNTIYF.

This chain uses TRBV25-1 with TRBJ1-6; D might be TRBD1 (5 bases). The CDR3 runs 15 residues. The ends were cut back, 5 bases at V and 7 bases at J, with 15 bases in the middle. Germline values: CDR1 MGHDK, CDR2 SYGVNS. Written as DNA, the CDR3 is TGTGCCAGCAGTAACCGGCAGGGCCCAAATTCACCCCTCCACTTT. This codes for CASSNRQGPNSPLHF. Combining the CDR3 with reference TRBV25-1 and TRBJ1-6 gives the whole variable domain EADIYQTPRYLVIGTGKKITLECSQTMGHDKMYWYQQDPGMELHLIHYSYGVNSTEKGDLSSESTVSRIRTEHFPLTLESARPSHTSQYLCASSNRQGPNSPLHFGNGTRLTVT.